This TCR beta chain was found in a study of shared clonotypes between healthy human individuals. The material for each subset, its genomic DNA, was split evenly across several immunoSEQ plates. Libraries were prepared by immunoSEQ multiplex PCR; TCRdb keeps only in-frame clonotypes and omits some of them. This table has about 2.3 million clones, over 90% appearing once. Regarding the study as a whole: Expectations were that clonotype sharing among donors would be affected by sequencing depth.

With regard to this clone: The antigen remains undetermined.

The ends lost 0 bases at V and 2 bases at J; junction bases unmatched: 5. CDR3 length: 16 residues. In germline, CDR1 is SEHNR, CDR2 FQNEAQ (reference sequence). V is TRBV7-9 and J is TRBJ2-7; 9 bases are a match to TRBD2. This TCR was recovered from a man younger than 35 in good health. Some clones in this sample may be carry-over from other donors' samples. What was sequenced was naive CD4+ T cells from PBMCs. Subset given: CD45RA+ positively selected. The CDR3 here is CASSLALAGPTYEQYF. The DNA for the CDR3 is TGTGCCAGCAGCTTAGCCCTAGCGGGACCGACCTACGAGCAGTACTTC.